Reported below is one TCR delta chain. Its specificity is not known. The TCRdb record carries a much larger clone's protein, which differs from this DNA's translation at residue 15; a read error is the likely cause, and the protein listed here is the DNA translation. TCRdb fed the multiplex PCR reads into CATT to redo clone calling. The profile shows around 52,000 delta-chain clones, around 1.7% of them singletons. The CDR3 sequence is 21 residues long. V was pared by 3 bases and J by 2 bases, with 23 bases of the junction left unmatched. Germline-derived CDR1 and CDR2 are TSWWSYY and QGS. Flow sorting of PBMC yielded separate Vgamma9/Vdelta2+ and Vdelta2-negative gammadelta T cell populations for bulk repertoire analysis. This sample is drawn from a study of γδ T cells in repeated Plasmodium falciparum infection. The wider study: Malian repertoires were sampled cross-sectionally without transmission and longitudinally through febrile malaria. General study points: Repeated controlled infections reportedly drove waves of new clonotype selection in Vdelta2-negative, mostly Vdelta1+, gammadelta repertoires.

The sequencing sample was made of gamma-delta T cells from blood. The clonotype was recovered from a pool of human donors (malaria-infected and uninfected, not separated). This chain joins TRDV1 and TRDJ1, with 8 positions matching TRDD3. CDR3 bases: TGTGCTCTTGGGGATGGTTATAGACAGGGATACGGTTTTTATATGACCGATAAACTCATCTTT. It codes for CALGDGYRQGYGFYMTDKLIF.